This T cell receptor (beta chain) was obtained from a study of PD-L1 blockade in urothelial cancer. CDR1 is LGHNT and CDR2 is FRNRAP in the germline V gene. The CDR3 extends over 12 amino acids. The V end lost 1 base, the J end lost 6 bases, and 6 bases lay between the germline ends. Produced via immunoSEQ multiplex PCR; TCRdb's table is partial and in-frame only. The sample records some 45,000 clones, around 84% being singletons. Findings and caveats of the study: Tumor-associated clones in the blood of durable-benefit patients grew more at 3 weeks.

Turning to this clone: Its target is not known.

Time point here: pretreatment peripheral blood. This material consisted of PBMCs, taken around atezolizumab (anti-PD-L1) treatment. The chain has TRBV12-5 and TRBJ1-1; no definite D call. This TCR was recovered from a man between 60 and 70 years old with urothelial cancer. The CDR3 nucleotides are TGTGCTAGTGGTTTGGACGGGGCTGAAGCTTTCTTT. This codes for CASGLDGAEAFF.